These 16 T cell receptor beta chains share one sample of origin, sequenced in a study of CD8 T cells in seronegative destructive rheumatoid arthritis. Sequencing used immunoSEQ multiplex PCR; TCRdb keeps in-frame clones, though not all of them. The data contain some 13,000 clones, around four fifths of them singletons. The specimen sequenced was CD8+ T cells from blood. The receptors here all came from a woman aged 30-49 years with seronegative destructive rheumatoid arthritis.

The chain employs TRBV25-1 and TRBJ2-7; D gene ambiguous. From germline, CDR1 is MGHDK and CDR2 SYGVNS. V lost 4 bases and J 4 bases, leaving 8 bases between the germline ends. The CDR3 totals 12 residues. Here the CDR3 reads CASSALTYEQYF. The CDR3 region has the DNA TGTGCCAGCAGTGCCCTTACTTACGAGCAGTACTTC.

This chain connects TRBV4-1 to TRBJ2-7; a weak D match, TRBD1 (6 bases). CDR3 length: 15 amino acids. Looked up from germline, CDR1 is MGHRA and CDR2 is YSYEKL. V dropped 0 bases and J dropped 4 bases, with 13 bases sitting between them. CDR3 DNA sequence: TGCGCCAGCAGCCAAGAACCCCAGGGGATGTACGAGCAGTACGTC. This sequence encodes CASSQEPQGMYEQYV.

The V call is TRBV19, the J call TRBJ2-2; D is unclear. The germline V gene encodes CDR1 LNHDA and CDR2 SQIVND (reference sequence). There are 13 residues in the CDR3. V was pared by 8 bases and J by 7 bases, with 14 bases between. The CDR3 DNA reads TGTGCCAGTCAGGCCCCCCTTGACGGGGAGCTGTTTTTT. It translates to CASQAPLDGELFF.

This rearrangement joins TRBV4-2 to TRBJ1-2; a possible D gene is TRBD1 (5 bases). The germline CDR1 and CDR2 sequences are LGHNA and YNFKEQ. V was cut by 4 bases and J by 9 bases, with 18 bases left in between. The CDR3 is 14 residues long. The CDR3 DNA follows: TGTGCCAGCAGCCCCTCCGTCTCCGGGGGGAGCTACACCTTC. The encoded protein is CASSPSVSGGSYTF.

The J gene is TRBJ1-1, the V gene TRBV19; no definite D call. Germline CDR1 is LNHDA and CDR2 is SQIVND (reference sequence). Trimming pared 7 bases from V and 3 bases from J, leaving 21 bases between. CDR3 length: 16 residues. CDR3 bases: TGTGCCAGTACCCCCCCGGGCGGAGGGAAGTACACTGAAGCTTTCTTT. Translating gives CASTPPGGGKYTEAFF.

Relative to its sample, this clone is large (0.1 to 1%). This rearrangement joins TRBV4-1 to TRBJ1-2, with a weak D call TRBD1 (5 bases). Trimming removed 0 bases at V and 2 bases at J, with 16 bases between. CDR1 MGHRA and CDR2 YSYEKL come from the germline V gene. This CDR3 comprises 17 residues. The CDR3 protein is CASSQEVGRDGNYGYTF. The CDR3 DNA sequence: TGCGCCAGCAGCCAAGAGGTGGGCAGGGATGGAAACTATGGCTACACCTTC.

This chain links TRBV5-6 with TRBJ2-2; TRBD2 might be the D (6 bases). V was clipped by 2 bases and J by 6 bases, with 11 bases between them. The CDR3 has 14 amino acids. CDR1 is SGHDT, CDR2 YYEEEE, per germline. The CDR3 protein is CASSLWRAAGELFF. The CDR3 DNA is TGTGCCAGCAGCTTATGGAGGGCGGCCGGGGAGCTGTTTTTT. Full variable domain (remainder filled in from reference TRBV5-6 and TRBJ2-2): DAGVTQSPTHLIKTRGQQVTLRCSPKSGHDTVSWYQQALGQGPQFIFQYYEEEERQRGNFPDRFSGHQFPNYSSELNVNALLLGDSALYLCASSLWRAAGELFFGEGSRLTVL.

The gene calls are TRBV4-1 and TRBJ2-3; 8 nucleotides align to TRBD1. With V trimmed by 1 base and J by 5 bases, 5 bases remained unmatched. Looked up from germline, CDR1 is MGHRA and CDR2 is YSYEKL. This CDR3 region has 15 residues. The chain's CDR3 is CASSQAGTGKDTQYF. The CDR3 region has the DNA TGCGCCAGCAGCCAAGCCGGGACAGGAAAAGATACGCAGTATTTT.

This rearrangement joins TRBV10-3 to TRBJ2-2, with D possibly matching TRBD2 (5 bases). Looked up from germline, CDR1 is ENHRY and CDR2 is SYGVKD. Deletions cut 0 bases from V and 1 base from J, with 6 bases between. The CDR3 runs 15 residues. CDR3 bases: TGTGCCATCAGTGAGTCTGGGAGGAACACCGGGGAGCTGTTTTTT. The encoded protein is CAISESGRNTGELFF.

This chain links TRBV28 with TRBJ2-5, with 9 bases that match TRBD2. CDR1 is MDHEN, CDR2 SYDVKM, per germline. CDR3 length equals 15 residues. J was trimmed by 1 base and V by 4 bases; bases with no gene match: 4. CDR3 bases: TGTGCCAGCAGTTCCCCTAGCGGGGTCCAAGAGACCCAGTACTTC. It yields the protein CASSSPSGVQETQYF.

The chain is built from TRBV6-5 and TRBJ1-5, with D uncertain. This CDR3 is 14 amino acids long. V lost 0 bases, J lost 2 bases, and 5 bases lay in between. Germline loops: CDR1 MNHEY, CDR2 SVGAGI. The CDR3 nucleotides read TGTGCCAGCAGTTACTCCCAGGGCAATCAGCCCCAGCATTTT. Amino acids: CASSYSQGNQPQHF.

The chain has TRBV10-2 and TRBJ1-5; TRBD1 matches at 8 bases. V gave up 4 bases and J gave up 4 bases; unmatched junction bases: 6. This CDR3 contains 15 residues. The V gene's germline CDR1 is WSHSY and CDR2 SAAADI. The CDR3 region is CASSGQGTPNQPQHF. The CDR3 nucleotides are TGCGCCAGCAGTGGACAGGGGACGCCAAATCAGCCCCAGCATTTT.

This clone was observed once. The chain combines TRBV28 with TRBJ1-2; 7 nucleotides agree with TRBD1. Unmatched junction bases numbered 6, after V lost 7 bases and J lost 4 bases. The CDR3 contains 13 residues. Germline-derived CDR1 and CDR2 are MDHEN and SYDVKM. The CDR3 coding sequence is TGTGCCAGCAAGGGGGGACAGCTCTATGGCTACACCTTC. Translating it yields CASKGGQLYGYTF.

V and J are TRBV15 and TRBJ2-5, with D perhaps matching TRBD2 (6 bases). CDR3 size: 13 residues. Germline V gene lookup returns CDR1 LNHNV and CDR2 YYDKDF (reference sequence). V was cut by 3 bases and J by 7 bases, with 12 bases left in between. Here the CDR3 reads CATSRVGGGTQYF. CDR3 in DNA: TGTGCCACCAGCAGGGTGGGAGGAGGGACCCAGTACTTC.

V and J are TRBV29-1 and TRBJ2-2; D is unclear. The germline gives CDR1 SQVTM, CDR2 ANQGSEA. CDR3 length: 13 residues. With 5 bases removed from V and 2 bases from J, the gap between germline ends came to 9 bases. CDR3 nucleotides: TGCAGCGTTCTAGGAATAAACACCGGGGAGCTGTTTTTT. It codes for CSVLGINTGELFF.

The chain couples TRBV7-9 to TRBJ1-2; unclear D gene. Germline V gives CDR1 SEHNR, CDR2 FQNEAQ (reference sequence). The CDR3 length is 11 residues. V was pared by 5 bases and J by 10 bases, with 11 bases between. CDR3 coding DNA: TGTGCCAGCAGCGCCCCTCCAGTCTACACCTTC. Its protein is CASSAPPVYTF.